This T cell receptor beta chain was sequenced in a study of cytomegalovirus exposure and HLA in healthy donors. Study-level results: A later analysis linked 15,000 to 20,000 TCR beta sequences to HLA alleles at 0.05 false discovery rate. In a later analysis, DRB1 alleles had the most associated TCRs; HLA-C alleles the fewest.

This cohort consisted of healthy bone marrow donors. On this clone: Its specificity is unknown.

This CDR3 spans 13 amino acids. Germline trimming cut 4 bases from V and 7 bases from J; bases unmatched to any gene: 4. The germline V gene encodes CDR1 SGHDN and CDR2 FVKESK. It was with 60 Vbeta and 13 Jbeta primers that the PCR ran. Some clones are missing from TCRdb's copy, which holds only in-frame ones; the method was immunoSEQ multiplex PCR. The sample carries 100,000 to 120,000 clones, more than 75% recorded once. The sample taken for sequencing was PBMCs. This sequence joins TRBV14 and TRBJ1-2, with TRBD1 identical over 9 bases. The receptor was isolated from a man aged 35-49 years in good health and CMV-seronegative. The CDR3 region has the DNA TGTGCCAGCAGCCCGGACAGGGGACGTGGCTACACCTTC. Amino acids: CASSPDRGRGYTF.